Presented here are 17 T cell receptor beta chains from one specimen sequenced in a study of cytomegalovirus exposure and HLA in healthy donors. Assay: immunoSEQ multiplex PCR; the TCRdb copy retains only in-frame clones and omits some. Found here are around 190,000 clones, roughly nine tenths of them singletons; the top ten hold approximately 7.7%. Source material: PBMCs. These receptor sequences come from a man aged 25 to 45 in good health and CMV-seropositive.

The CDR3 reads CASSLGNEQYF. The DNA of the CDR3 is TGTGCCAGCAGTTTGGGAAACGAGCAGTACTTC. The chain is built from TRBV11-2 and TRBJ2-7; no definite D call. CDR3 length: 11 amino acids. V lost 6 bases to trimming and J lost 5 bases, with 8 bases between them. Germline assignment: CDR1 SGHAT and CDR2 FQNNGV.

In its sample, this clone was seen once. The chain carries TRBV27 and TRBJ2-3; 11 bases align to TRBD1. The CDR3 sequence is 15 residues long. V gave up 6 bases and J gave up 6 bases; unmatched junction bases: 8. The germline CDR1 and CDR2 sequences are MNHEY and SMNVEV (reference sequence). The DNA for the CDR3 is TGTGCCAGCAGCCGCGGGACAGGGGGACGCGATACGCAGTATTTT. This codes for CASSRGTGGRDTQYF.

Regarding this clone: The junction departs from germline at one end; a sequencing error may be responsible. The chain carries TRBV7-7 and TRBJ2-5, with a weak D call TRBD1 (5 bases). CDR3 length equals 14 residues. CDR1 is SSHAT and CDR2 is FNYEAQ in the germline V gene (reference sequence). The CDR3 DNA sequence: TGTGCTAGCAGCTTAGCCCAGGGTCGGGAGACCCAGTACTTC. This codes for CASSLAQGRETQYF.

The V gene is TRBV30, the J gene TRBJ2-1; a possible D gene is TRBD2 (7 bases). Germline assignment: CDR1 GTSNPN and CDR2 SVGIG (reference sequence). The CDR3 covers 13 residues. The V gene lost 8 bases and the J gene lost 6 bases, with 17 bases spanning the gap. In DNA form, the CDR3 reads TGTGCCCGAGGGGGGGAAGGGGGCAATGAGCAGTTCTTC. Protein product: CARGGEGGNEQFF.

This clone was counted once. The chain carries TRBV7-2 and TRBJ2-7; 7 bases line up with TRBD1. V lost 9 bases to trimming and J lost 0 bases; unmatched junction nucleotides: 5. The germline V gene encodes CDR1 SGHTA and CDR2 FQGNSA. This CDR3 region has 13 residues. The CDR3 loop reads CASSTGSSYEQYF. The CDR3 DNA is TGTGCCAGTTCGACAGGGAGCTCCTACGAGCAGTACTTC.

V is TRBV29-1 and J is TRBJ2-3; no reliable D call. CDR3 length: 14 residues. Trimming removed 3 bases at V and 2 bases at J, with 12 bases between. CDR1 and CDR2 (germline): SQVTM, ANQGSEA. CDR3 nucleotides: TGCAGCGTTGATGGGCAGACCTACACAGATACGCAGTATTTT. Its protein is CSVDGQTYTDTQYF.

This chain uses TRBV19 with TRBJ1-3; D is possibly TRBD1 (5 bases). This CDR3 is built from 15 residues. V lost 5 bases and J lost 0, with 11 bases in between. CDR1 and CDR2 from the germline V gene are LNHDA and SQIVND (reference sequence). The CDR3 sequence is CASSRDGSSGNTIYF. The DNA for the CDR3 is TGTGCCAGTAGTCGGGACGGAAGCTCTGGAAACACCATATATTTT.

This rearrangement joins TRBV19 to TRBJ1-2; TRBD1 matches 8 bases. Germline V gene sequence: CDR1 LNHDA, CDR2 SQIVND (reference sequence). The CDR3 runs to 15 residues. V dropped 6 bases and J dropped 6; count of bases not matched to a gene: 12. The chain's CDR3 is CASRPGSDRAHGYTF. In DNA form, the CDR3 reads TGTGCCAGTAGACCCGGGTCGGACAGGGCGCATGGCTACACCTTC.

The chain couples TRBV6-6 to TRBJ1-2; no firm D call. This CDR3 spans 12 amino acids. Looked up from germline, CDR1 is MNHNY and CDR2 is SVGAGI (reference sequence). Trimming pared 0 bases from V and 8 bases from J, leaving 7 bases between. The CDR3 bases are TGTGCCAGCAGTTACTCGGCCTTGGGCTACACCTTC. Amino acids: CASSYSALGYTF.

This clone was detected once. The chain joins TRBV19 to TRBJ1-5; maybe TRBD1 (6 bases). V shed 5 bases and J shed 0 bases, with 14 bases lying between them. This CDR3 has 16 residues. Germline values: CDR1 LNHDA, CDR2 SQIVND (reference sequence). DNA of the CDR3: TGTGCCAGTAGTTTTCGGACAGTTGGTAGCAATCAGCCCCAGCATTTT. Amino acid sequence: CASSFRTVGSNQPQHF. Drawing the rest from reference TRBV19 and TRBJ1-5, the complete variable domain is DGGITQSPKYLFRKEGQNVTLSCEQNLNHDAMYWYRQDPGQGLRLIYYSQIVNDFQKGDIAEGYSVSREKKESFPLTVTSAQKNPTAFYLCASSFRTVGSNQPQHFGDGTRLSIL.

The chain combines TRBV25-1 with TRBJ1-3, with D possibly TRBD1 on 5 matching bases. The CDR3 extends over 14 amino acids. V shed 4 bases and J shed 0 bases, with 7 bases lying between them. CDR1 and CDR2 (germline): MGHDK, SYGVNS. Here the CDR3 reads CASSVGASGNTIYF. CDR3 nucleotide sequence: TGTGCCAGCAGTGTCGGGGCCTCTGGAAACACCATATATTTT.

The chain is built from TRBV27 and TRBJ2-7, with 8 bases identical to TRBD1. Germline-derived CDR1 and CDR2 are MNHEY and SMNVEV (reference sequence). The CDR3 sequence is 17 residues long. The V segment lost 0 bases and the J segment 4 bases; nucleotides outside the gene matches: 11. The CDR3 reads CASSLSLPGTGSYEQYF. The CDR3 DNA reads as TGTGCCAGCAGTTTATCTCTTCCCGGGACAGGTAGTTACGAGCAGTACTTC.

The rearrangement joins TRBV28 to TRBJ2-7, with a tentative D call TRBD2 (6 bases). Germline values: CDR1 MDHEN, CDR2 SYDVKM. V dropped 5 bases and J dropped 10 bases, with 18 bases sitting between them. The CDR3 runs 13 residues. This CDR3 is CASSPGLRDFQYF. Here the CDR3 DNA reads TGTGCCAGCAGTCCGGGACTCCGCGACTTTCAGTACTTC.

The count of this clone is one. The chain has TRBV6-6 and TRBJ1-1; D gene ambiguous. The CDR3 length is 10 residues. With 7 bases removed from V and 1 base from J, the gap between germline ends came to 1 base. Looked up from germline, CDR1 is MNHNY and CDR2 is SVGAGI (reference sequence). Here the CDR3 reads CASKNTEAFF. In DNA form, the CDR3 reads TGTGCCAGCAAGAACACTGAAGCTTTCTTT.

The chain carries TRBV6-5 and TRBJ2-5; D may correspond to TRBD1 or TRBD2 (5 bases each). Germline CDR1 and CDR2: MNHEY and SVGAGI. The ends were cut back, 7 bases at V and 3 bases at J, with 18 bases in the middle. This CDR3 contains 15 residues. The CDR3 DNA follows: TGTGCCAGCACAAACGGGGAAGGGGTGGAAGAGACCCAGTACTTC. Translation gives CASTNGEGVEETQYF.

V usage is TRBV19 and J usage is TRBJ1-1; TRBD1 agrees at 7 bases. The V gene's germline CDR1 is LNHDA and CDR2 SQIVND (reference sequence). This CDR3 region has 15 residues. The V gene end was trimmed by 3 bases and the J gene end by 0 bases; junction bases not matched to a gene: 4. CDR3 coding DNA: TGTGCCAGTAGTATGTGGACAGGAATGAACACTGAAGCTTTCTTT. Translated, it gives CASSMWTGMNTEAFF.

The chain joins TRBV5-5 to TRBJ2-1; 11 bases are a match to TRBD2. Germline V gene lookup returns CDR1 SGHKS and CDR2 YYEKEE (reference sequence). The trim removed 2 bases at V and 7 bases at J, leaving 5 bases unmatched. This CDR3 is 15 amino acids long. The CDR3 nucleotides are TGTGCCAGCAGCTTCCGGGTAGCGGGGGGGAATGAGCAGTTCTTC. This sequence encodes CASSFRVAGGNEQFF. The full variable domain, rest sourced from reference TRBV5-5 and TRBJ2-1, is DAGVTQSPTHLIKTRGQQVTLRCSPISGHKSVSWYQQVLGQGPQFIFQYYEKEERGRGNFPDRFSARQFPNYSSELNVNALLLGDSALYLCASSFRVAGGNEQFFGPGTRLTVL.